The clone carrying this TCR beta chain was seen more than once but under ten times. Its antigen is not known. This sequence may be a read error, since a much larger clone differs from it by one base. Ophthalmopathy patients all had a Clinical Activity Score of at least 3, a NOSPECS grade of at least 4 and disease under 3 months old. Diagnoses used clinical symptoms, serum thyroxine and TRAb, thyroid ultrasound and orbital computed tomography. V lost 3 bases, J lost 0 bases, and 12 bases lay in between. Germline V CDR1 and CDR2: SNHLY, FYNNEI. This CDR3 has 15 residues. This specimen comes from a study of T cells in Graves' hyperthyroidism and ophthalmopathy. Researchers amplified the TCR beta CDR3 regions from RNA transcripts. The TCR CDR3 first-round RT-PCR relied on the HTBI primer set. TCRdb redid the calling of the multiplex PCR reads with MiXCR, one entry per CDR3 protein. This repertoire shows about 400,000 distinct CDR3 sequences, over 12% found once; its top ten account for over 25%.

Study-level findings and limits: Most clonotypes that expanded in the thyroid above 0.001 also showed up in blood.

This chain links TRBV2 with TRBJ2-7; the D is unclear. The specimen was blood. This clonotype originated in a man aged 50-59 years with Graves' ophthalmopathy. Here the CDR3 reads CASSEWAISSYEQYF. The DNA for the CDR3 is TGTGCCAGCAGTGAGTGGGCTATTAGCTCCTACGAGCAGTACTTC.